A selection of T cell receptor beta chains follows, all from one sample in a study of patients and donors after allogeneic stem cell transplantation. Each CDR3 protein gets one entry after TCRdb re-called the RT-PCR reads with MiXCR. Here the sample spans 800,000 to 1,000,000 distinct CDR3 sequences, more than 15% being singletons. The sample comprised blood, either unsorted or a sorted T cell fraction (not recorded which). All receptors derive from a human donor who was either an allogeneic HSCT recipient or a stem cell or donor lymphocyte infusion donor (not recorded which). It is not recorded whose cells these are; they may come from a transplant donor. CDR3s include the opening cysteine and the closing phenylalanine or tryptophan. D genes are given only for firm matches. Rows give clone size only sometimes, using once, few, many, or a class for an expanded clone.

TRBV24-1	TRBD2	few	TRBJ2-1	CATSDFTGGVPSYNEQFF	TGTGCCACCAGTGATTTTACGGGAGGGGTCCCCTCCTACAATGAGCAGTTCTTC
TRBV7-2	-	many	TRBJ2-2	CASSWGPGELFF	TGTGCCAGCAGCTGGGGGCCCGGGGAGCTGTTTTTT
TRBV7-2	-	many	TRBJ1-6	CASSLEGNSPLHF	TGTGCCAGCAGCTTAGAGGGGAATTCACCCCTCCACTTT
TRBV9	-	-	TRBJ2-7	CASSVGGYSYEQYF	TGTGCCAGCAGCGTAGGCGGCTACTCCTACGAGCAGTACTTC
TRBV5-1	TRBD2	few	TRBJ2-7	CASSWTPDGRAGYEQYF	TGCGCCAGCAGCTGGACTCCCGACGGGAGGGCCGGCTACGAGCAGTACTTC
TRBV6-2/TRBV6-3	-	-	TRBJ2-1	CASSPDGQILYNEQFF	TGTGCCAGCAGCCCAGACGGACAAATTCTCTACAATGAGCAGTTCTTC
TRBV27	TRBD1	many	TRBJ2-7	CASSSGTGYEQYF	TGTGCCAGCAGTTCCGGGACAGGCTACGAGCAGTACTTC
TRBV6-5	TRBD1	-	TRBJ1-4	CASSYSRTGGEKLFF	TGTGCCAGCAGTTACTCGCGGACAGGGGGAGAAAAACTGTTTTTT
TRBV7-9	-	-	TRBJ2-7	CASSGRKAYEQYF	TGTGCCAGCTCCGGACGGAAGGCCTACGAGCAGTACTTC
TRBV20-1	-	few	TRBJ1-2	CSASTGRPNYGYTF	TGCAGTGCTAGTACGGGACGGCCTAACTATGGCTACACCTTC
TRBV20-1	-	many	TRBJ1-4	CSAQGGANEKLFF	TGCAGTGCCCAAGGAGGGGCTAATGAAAAACTGTTTTTT
TRBV20-1	TRBD1	-	TRBJ1-5	CSARGDRGGNQPQHF	TGCAGTGCTAGGGGAGACAGGGGTGGTAATCAGCCCCAGCATTTT
TRBV11-2	-	-	TRBJ1-5	CASSLEEIGVDQPQHF	TGTGCCAGCAGCTTAGAGGAAATCGGGGTGGACCAGCCCCAGCATTTT
TRBV12-3/TRBV12-4	-	few	TRBJ2-2	CASSLQMGSGELFF	TGTGCCAGCAGTTTACAAATGGGCTCCGGGGAGCTGTTTTTT
TRBV7-2	TRBD2	-	TRBJ2-3	CASSLSRTSAPDTQYF	TGTGCCAGCAGCCTCAGCAGGACTAGCGCACCAGATACGCAGTATTTT
TRBV7-7	-	-	TRBJ2-2	CATTSAGELFF	TGTGCCACCACAAGTGCCGGGGAGCTGTTTTTT
TRBV7-2	TRBD1	many	TRBJ1-1	CASSLGDRVTTEAFF	TGTGCCAGCAGCTTAGGGGACAGGGTGACCACTGAAGCTTTCTTT
TRBV28	-	few	TRBJ1-2	CASTQYVSGAKDGYTF	TGTGCCAGCACCCAATATGTTAGTGGGGCAAAGGATGGCTACACCTTC
TRBV5-1	TRBD2	-	TRBJ2-1	CASSTMSKREVEQFF	TGCGCCAGCAGCACGATGTCCAAGCGGGAGGTGGAGCAGTTCTTC
TRBV2	-	few	TRBJ1-5	CASSLGDNSHQPQHF	TGTGCCAGCAGTCTGGGCGACAATAGTCATCAGCCCCAGCATTTT
TRBV5-4	TRBD2	-	TRBJ2-7	CASSAGLAGNEQYF	TGTGCCAGCAGCGCGGGACTAGCGGGTAACGAGCAGTACTTC
TRBV7-2	-	-	TRBJ1-2	CASSLSMLRNGYTF	TGTGCCAGCAGCTTGTCAATGTTGAGGAATGGCTACACCTTC
TRBV20-1	TRBD2	many	TRBJ2-3	CSARLAGTDTQYF	TGCAGTGCTAGACTAGCGGGCACAGATACGCAGTATTTT
TRBV20-1	TRBD2	once	TRBJ2-5	CSARVPLAGASYF	TGCAGTGCTAGAGTCCCTCTAGCGGGGGCCTCGTACTTC
TRBV20-1	-	few	TRBJ2-5	CSAEGRVTQYF	TGCAGTGCCGAGGGGCGGGTGACCCAGTACTTC
TRBV5-1	-	-	TRBJ2-3	CASSLSVGSLDTQYF	TGCGCCAGCAGCTTGTCGGTAGGGTCCTTAGATACGCAGTATTTT
TRBV30	-	-	TRBJ2-2	CAWSVMGTGELFF	TGTGCCTGGAGTGTGATGGGCACCGGGGAGCTGTTTTTT
TRBV4-2	-	few	TRBJ2-7	CASSQGPGESSYEQYF	TGTGCCAGCAGCCAAGGCCCAGGAGAGAGCTCCTACGAGCAGTACTTC
TRBV5-1	-	-	TRBJ2-5	CASSHFQETQYF	TGCGCCAGCAGCCACTTCCAAGAGACCCAGTACTTC
TRBV30	TRBD1	-	TRBJ1-1	CAWSAGTAAKAFF	TGTGCCTGGAGTGCAGGGACAGCAGCCAAAGCTTTCTTT
TRBV6-2/TRBV6-3	TRBD1	few	TRBJ1-1	CASSYPRDRGRHTEAFF	TGTGCCAGCAGTTACCCCCGGGACAGGGGGCGGCACACTGAAGCTTTCTTT
TRBV9	TRBD1	-	TRBJ1-6	CASSVSDRASYNSPLHF	TGTGCCAGCAGCGTATCCGACAGGGCGTCCTATAATTCACCCCTCCACTTT
TRBV7-2	-	-	TRBJ2-5	CASKEGQETQYF	TGTGCCAGCAAGGAAGGGCAAGAGACCCAGTACTTC
TRBV7-3	TRBD1	few	TRBJ1-1	CASSRGQEKRGNTEAFF	TGTGCCAGCAGCCGCGGACAGGAAAAACGGGGGAACACTGAAGCTTTCTTT
TRBV20-1	-	-	TRBJ2-7	CSAHPGLSYEQYF	TGCAGTGCTCATCCGGGACTTAGCTACGAGCAGTACTTC
TRBV10-3	TRBD2	few	TRBJ2-1	CAISEKRGAQREQFF	TGTGCCATCAGTGAAAAGCGGGGGGCCCAGAGGGAGCAGTTCTTC
TRBV4-1	-	-	TRBJ2-7	CASSHDVGWWYEQYF	TGCGCCAGCAGCCATGATGTAGGCTGGTGGTACGAGCAGTACTTC
TRBV9	-	-	TRBJ2-7	CASSATDSPFYEQYF	TGTGCCAGCAGCGCAACAGACAGTCCTTTCTACGAGCAGTACTTC
TRBV20-1	-	few	TRBJ2-3	CSTGAGATDTQYF	TGCAGTACTGGGGCAGGCGCCACAGATACGCAGTATTTT
TRBV27	TRBD2	-	TRBJ2-1	CASSPYGTSGLSAYNEQFF	TGTGCCAGCAGTCCCTACGGGACTAGCGGGCTGAGCGCCTACAATGAGCAGTTCTTC
TRBV7-9	TRBD1	-	TRBJ1-1	CASSSRDRDGNTEAFF	TGTGCCAGCAGCTCCCGGGACAGGGACGGGAACACTGAAGCTTTCTTT
TRBV28	-	few	TRBJ2-7	CASSLHRVGEQYF	TGTGCCAGCAGTTTACACAGGGTCGGCGAGCAGTACTTC
TRBV7-3	TRBD1	-	TRBJ1-2	CASSPQGGRTGIGYTF	TGTGCCAGCAGCCCCCAGGGGGGGAGGACAGGGATTGGCTACACCTTC
TRBV12-3/TRBV12-4	-	few	TRBJ2-1	CASSFSLFNEQFF	TGTGCCAGCAGTTTTAGTCTTTTCAATGAGCAGTTCTTC
TRBV12-3/TRBV12-4	TRBD1	many	TRBJ1-5	CASSFRQGANQPQHF	TGTGCCAGCAGTTTTCGACAGGGGGCAAATCAGCCCCAGCATTTT
TRBV4-3	TRBD1	few	TRBJ1-6	CASSQDPRTGTHSPLHF	TGCGCCAGCAGCCAAGATCCCCGGACAGGGACACATTCACCCCTCCACTTT
TRBV12-3/TRBV12-4	TRBD2	-	TRBJ2-5	CASRVLAGGPRETQYF	TGTGCCAGCAGAGTACTAGCGGGAGGGCCTAGGGAGACCCAGTACTTC
TRBV21-1	-	few	TRBJ2-5	CASKDSSDSETQYF	TGTGCCAGCAAGGACAGTTCTGATTCGGAGACCCAGTACTTC
TRBV18	-	-	TRBJ2-1	CASSLKDSAYNEQFF	TGTGCCAGCTCCCTTAAGGACAGTGCCTACAATGAGCAGTTCTTC
TRBV30	-	few	TRBJ2-1	CAWRGGGASHEQFF	TGTGCCTGGCGCGGAGGGGGCGCGAGCCATGAGCAGTTCTTC
TRBV11-3	-	once	TRBJ2-1	CASSPGGGWGNEQFF	TGTGCCAGCTCCCCGGGAGGGGGCTGGGGGAATGAGCAGTTCTTC
TRBV12-3/TRBV12-4	TRBD2	many	TRBJ2-3	CASKGTRAIDTQYF	TGTGCCAGCAAAGGGACTAGGGCAATAGATACGCAGTATTTT